A selection of T cell receptor beta chains follows, all from one sample in a study of Ad26.COV2.S vaccination and SARS-CoV-2 variants. Clones were read by immunoSEQ multiplex PCR, and TCRdb kept only the in-frame ones, dropping some. The profile covers fewer than 600,000 clones, with about 88% appearing a single time and 1.5% to 2% taken by the ten largest. The starting material was peripheral blood, obtained in a trial of Ad26.COV2.S vaccine versus placebo. Receptors originate from a person aged 18-60 years who received the Ad26.COV2.S COVID-19 vaccine or a placebo. The CDR3 runs from the conserved cysteine through the conserved F or W. The D gene is left open where the match is weak. Part of the rows lack a size; the others show once, few, many or a class for expanded clones.

clone size | D gene | J gene | V gene | CDR3 DNA | CDR3 protein
once | TRBD2 | TRBJ2-3 | TRBV5-4 | TGTGCCAGCAGCTCTCTAGCGGGGGGCGTAGATACGCAGTATTTT | CASSSLAGGVDTQYF
NA | TRBD1 | TRBJ1-2 | TRBV5-8 | TGTGCCAGCAGCCACCAGCCGGGACAGGGAAACTATGGCTACACCTTC | CASSHQPGQGNYGYTF
NA | TRBD2 | TRBJ2-3 | TRBV11-3 | TGTGCCAGCAGCTCAGGACTAGCGGGGGTTAGCACAGATACGCAGTATTTT | CASSSGLAGVSTDTQYF
NA | NA | TRBJ1-3 | TRBV5-1 | TGCGCCAGCAGCTTGGACGGCCAGGGTACGAACACCATATATTTT | CASSLDGQGTNTIYF
NA | NA | TRBJ1-4 | TRBV18 | TGTGCCAGCTCACCAGGTCTCGGTAATGAAAAACTGTTTTTT | CASSPGLGNEKLFF
NA | NA | TRBJ1-1 | TRBV5-1 | TGCGCCAGCAGCTTGACAGATGGATACACTGAAGCTTTCTTT | CASSLTDGYTEAFF
NA | NA | TRBJ1-1 | TRBV5-1 | TGCGCCAGCAGCCCATCTGTCCCCAAACAGGGTAACACTGAAGCTTTCTTT | CASSPSVPKQGNTEAFF
NA | TRBD2 | TRBJ2-5 | TRBV5-1 | TGCGCCAGCAGTCTTACGAGACTAGCGGGAGTAGAGACCCAGTACTTC | CASSLTRLAGVETQYF
NA | NA | TRBJ1-2 | TRBV6-5 | TGTGCCAGTCAGGGTTTCTATGGCTACACCTTC | CASQGFYGYTF
NA | NA | TRBJ1-2 | TRBV6-5 | TGTGCCAGCAGCCTCGACAGACTCTATGGCTACACCTTC | CASSLDRLYGYTF
NA | NA | TRBJ2-1 | TRBV28 | TGTGCCAGCAGTTTTTTTTCTGAGCAGTTCTTC | CASSFFSEQFF
NA | TRBD2 | TRBJ2-3 | TRBV7-9 | TGTGCCAGCAGCTTAGCGGGACTAGCGGGAGGGACAGATACGCAGTATTTT | CASSLAGLAGGTDTQYF
NA | TRBD2 | TRBJ2-1 | TRBV9 | TGTGCCAGCAGCGCATTTACTAGCGGGGGCGTTGAGCAGTTCTTC | CASSAFTSGGVEQFF
NA | NA | TRBJ1-2 | TRBV19 | TGTGCCACAAAGGTTCGGGGGTTGGGAGGCTACACCTTC | CATKVRGLGGYTF
NA | TRBD1 | TRBJ1-3 | TRBV9 | TGTGCCAGCAGCACCGGACAGGGCGGAGGAAACACCATATATTTT | CASSTGQGGGNTIYF
NA | TRBD2 | TRBJ2-7 | TRBV2 | TGTGCCAACGAGGATAAAAGCGGGGGGCGTCCGTACGAGCAGTACTTC | CANEDKSGGRPYEQYF
NA | TRBD1 | TRBJ1-1 | TRBV11-2 | TGTGCCAGCAGCGCTCGACAGGGGGCTATGGAAGCTTTCTTT | CASSARQGAMEAFF
NA | TRBD2 | TRBJ2-1 | TRBV7-3 | TGTGCCAGCAGCGGGAGCGGGAGATCATACAATGAGCAGTTCTTC | CASSGSGRSYNEQFF
once | NA | TRBJ1-3 | TRBV18 | TGTGCCAGCTCACCTTTACCAGGTGCATCTGGAAACACCATATATTTT | CASSPLPGASGNTIYF
NA | NA | TRBJ1-2 | TRBV7-2 | TGTGCCAGCAGCTTAGGGTCCTATGGCTACACCTTC | CASSLGSYGYTF
NA | TRBD1 | TRBJ2-5 | TRBV5-4 | TGTGCCAGCAGTTTCAGGGGGACCTACCAAGAGACCCAGTACTTC | CASSFRGTYQETQYF
NA | NA | TRBJ2-5 | TRBV5-1 | TGCGCCAGCAGCTTGGATTGGATCCAAGAGACCCAGTACTTC | CASSLDWIQETQYF
NA | NA | TRBJ2-3 | TRBV9 | TGTGCCAGCAGCTTGACCCAAAGGGAACACACAGATACGCAGTATTTT | CASSLTQREHTDTQYF
NA | NA | TRBJ1-4 | TRBV7-2 | TGTGCCAGCAGCCCCCACTTAGGGGGGCGCCATGAAAAACTGTTTTTT | CASSPHLGGRHEKLFF
NA | TRBD1 | TRBJ1-4 | TRBV28 | TGTGCCAGCAGAGGGACAGGAACTAATGAAAAACTGTTTTTT | CASRGTGTNEKLFF
NA | TRBD2 | TRBJ2-1 | TRBV27 | TGTGCCAGCAGTTTTTTTCACGGCAGTACGGGACTAGCGGGAAACAATGAGCAGTTCTTC | CASSFFHGSTGLAGNNEQFF
NA | NA | TRBJ1-5 | TRBV18 | TGTGCCAGCTCACCATCGATTAGCAATCAGCCCCAGCATTTT | CASSPSISNQPQHF
NA | NA | TRBJ2-2 | TRBV28 | TGTGCCAGCACCCGGGCACAGGGCCGGGAGCTGTTTTTT | CASTRAQGRELFF
NA | TRBD2 | TRBJ2-1 | TRBV15 | TGTGCCACCAGCAGTAAGTCGTTACTAGCGGCCTATACCGAGCAGTTCTTC | CATSSKSLLAAYTEQFF
NA | TRBD1 | TRBJ1-2 | TRBV7-8 | TGTGCCAGCAGCCGGGCAAACAGGGGTTACAACTATGGCTACACCTTC | CASSRANRGYNYGYTF
NA | NA | TRBJ2-1 | TRBV18 | TGTGCCAGCTCACCCGCGGGACAGAGCTCCTACAATGAGCAGTTCTTC | CASSPAGQSSYNEQFF
NA | NA | TRBJ1-4 | TRBV27 | TGTGCCAGCAGTTTAGGGCTTTGGACAACTAATGAAAAACTGTTTTTT | CASSLGLWTTNEKLFF
NA | NA | TRBJ1-3 | TRBV9 | TGTGCCAGCAGCACCCTCTCCTCTGGAAACACCATATATTTT | CASSTLSSGNTIYF
NA | NA | TRBJ2-7 | TRBV4-3 | TGCGCCAGCAGCCAAGATCTCCAGGAAAGTGGTGGGTACGAGCAGTACTTC | CASSQDLQESGGYEQYF
NA | TRBD1 | TRBJ1-2 | TRBV19 | TGTGCCAGTAACCCGGACAGGGGGCCTAACTATGGCTACACCTTC | CASNPDRGPNYGYTF
NA | TRBD1 | TRBJ1-6 | TRBV5-1 | TGCGCCAGCAGCCAGCACACTACAGGGGGCAGCTCCTATAATTCACCCCTCCACTTT | CASSQHTTGGSSYNSPLHF
NA | TRBD2 | TRBJ2-3 | TRBV7-3 | TGTGCCAGCAGTAATAGCGGGTTATATGATACGCAGTATTTT | CASSNSGLYDTQYF
once | NA | TRBJ1-4 | TRBV4-1 | TGCGCCAGCAGCCCCTACGGGGGTCCTAATGAAAAACTGTTTTTT | CASSPYGGPNEKLFF
once | NA | TRBJ1-4 | TRBV9 | TGTGCCAGCAGCGACCCCGGAAAACTGTTTTTT | CASSDPGKLFF
once | NA | TRBJ1-1 | TRBV11-2 | TGTGCCAGCAGCCCCCAACTGAACACTGAAGCTTTCTTT | CASSPQLNTEAFF
NA | TRBD1 | TRBJ2-5 | TRBV18 | TGTGCCAGCTCTCAGGACAGGGTAGAGACCCAGTACTTC | CASSQDRVETQYF
NA | TRBD2 | TRBJ2-7 | TRBV29-1 | TGCAGCTCCTCTAGCGGGAGCAACGAGCAGTACTTC | CSSSSGSNEQYF
NA | TRBD1 | TRBJ2-3 | TRBV7-3 | TGTGCCAGCAGCCGGACCGGGACAGGGGAACATACGCAGTATTTT | CASSRTGTGEHTQYF
NA | NA | TRBJ1-2 | TRBV3-1/TRBV3-2 | TGTGCCAGCAGTCCGATGGTCGTCGGGGGCTACACCTTC | CASSPMVVGGYTF
NA | NA | TRBJ1-5 | TRBV3-1/TRBV3-2 | TGTGCCAGCAGCCAAGGGGGGGGAAATCAGCCCCAGCATTTT | CASSQGGGNQPQHF
NA | TRBD2 | TRBJ2-1 | TRBV5-1 | TGCGCCAGCAGCCCAGCGGGGGGGCTCTACAATGAGCAGTTCTTC | CASSPAGGLYNEQFF
NA | NA | TRBJ2-1 | TRBV2 | TGTGCCAGTAGACGAAGGGGCCACTCCTACAATGAGCAGTTCTTC | CASRRRGHSYNEQFF
NA | NA | TRBJ1-4 | TRBV6-2/TRBV6-3 | TGTGCCAGCAGTTTCGAGCTTCTCGGGGGAAAACTGTTTTTT | CASSFELLGGKLFF
NA | NA | TRBJ2-2 | TRBV30 | TGTGCCTGGGCCCAGGATAGGTGGAACACCGGGGAGCTGTTTTTT | CAWAQDRWNTGELFF
NA | NA | TRBJ2-4 | TRBV5-4 | TGTGCCAGCAGCTTCGGCGGCAGCCAAGCCAAAAACATTCAGTACTTC | CASSFGGSQAKNIQYF
NA | TRBD1 | TRBJ1-3 | TRBV9 | TGTGCCAGCAGCCCCCCCGACAGGGCTGGAAACACCATATATTTT | CASSPPDRAGNTIYF
NA | NA | TRBJ2-1 | TRBV9 | TGTGCCAGCACAGTGGGTGACAATTACAATGAGCAGTTCTTC | CASTVGDNYNEQFF
NA | NA | TRBJ2-5 | TRBV10-3 | TGTGCCACCGGGGCTACAGGGATCGGAGAGACCCAGTACTTC | CATGATGIGETQYF
NA | NA | TRBJ2-7 | TRBV7-9 | TGTGCCAGCAGTCCCGAATACGAGCAGTACTTC | CASSPEYEQYF
NA | TRBD1 | TRBJ1-6 | TRBV14 | TGTGCCAGCAGCCATGTGGAGGCATGTCGGATGGCTGACAGGGATGTTCCTTCACCCCTCCACTTT | CASSHVEACRMADRDVPSPLHF